This TCR beta chain derives from a study of human CD8 memory T cell subsets. Regarding the study as a whole: Stem-like memory and precursor exhausted T cell populations exhibited comparably high diversity, in distinction to effector memory cells. Greater diversity was suggested by Chao1 estimates for stem-like memory T cells than for precursor exhausted T cells. Repertoires of stem-like memory and precursor exhausted T cells showed minimal mutual overlap.

The CDR3 runs to 14 residues. CDR1 and CDR2 from the germline V gene are SEHNR and FQNEAQ (reference sequence). Total CD8+ T cells were enriched by negative magnetic separation. As to this clonotype: Its antigen remains unidentified.

UMI-labeled 5' RACE yielded the TCR beta libraries. TCRdb reanalyzed the 5' RACE reads, giving one entry per CDR3 protein sequence and no DNA. The repertoire shows about 20,000 distinct CDR3 sequences; the top ten hold 5.4%. The clonotype originates from a human donor in good health. The specimen sequenced was CD8+ T cells from PBMCs. The chain is built from TRBV7-9 and TRBJ1-1; without DNA, the TCRdb call of TRBD1 cannot be checked. The CDR3 loop reads CASSQQGASTEAFF.